This section outlines one TCR beta chain sequence together with its context. This CDR3 region has 14 residues. V lost 7 bases and J 1 base, leaving 11 bases between the germline ends. Germline loops: CDR1 MNHEY, CDR2 SMNVEV (reference sequence). The data were produced by immunoSEQ multiplex PCR, yet TCRdb's version contains in-frame clones alone and is incomplete. The repertoire holds around 100,000 clones, with approximately 85% as singletons. The data were taken from a study of blood T cell repertoires in COVID-19. This chain links TRBV27 with TRBJ1-5; D perhaps matches TRBD1 (5 bases). The sequence was obtained from a woman aged 60-75 years with COVID-19, enrolled during active disease. Sequenced input: peripheral blood. CDR3 sequence: CASTVWGSNQPQHF. CDR3 DNA: TGTGCCAGCACAGTTTGGGGCAGCAATCAGCCCCAGCATTTT.